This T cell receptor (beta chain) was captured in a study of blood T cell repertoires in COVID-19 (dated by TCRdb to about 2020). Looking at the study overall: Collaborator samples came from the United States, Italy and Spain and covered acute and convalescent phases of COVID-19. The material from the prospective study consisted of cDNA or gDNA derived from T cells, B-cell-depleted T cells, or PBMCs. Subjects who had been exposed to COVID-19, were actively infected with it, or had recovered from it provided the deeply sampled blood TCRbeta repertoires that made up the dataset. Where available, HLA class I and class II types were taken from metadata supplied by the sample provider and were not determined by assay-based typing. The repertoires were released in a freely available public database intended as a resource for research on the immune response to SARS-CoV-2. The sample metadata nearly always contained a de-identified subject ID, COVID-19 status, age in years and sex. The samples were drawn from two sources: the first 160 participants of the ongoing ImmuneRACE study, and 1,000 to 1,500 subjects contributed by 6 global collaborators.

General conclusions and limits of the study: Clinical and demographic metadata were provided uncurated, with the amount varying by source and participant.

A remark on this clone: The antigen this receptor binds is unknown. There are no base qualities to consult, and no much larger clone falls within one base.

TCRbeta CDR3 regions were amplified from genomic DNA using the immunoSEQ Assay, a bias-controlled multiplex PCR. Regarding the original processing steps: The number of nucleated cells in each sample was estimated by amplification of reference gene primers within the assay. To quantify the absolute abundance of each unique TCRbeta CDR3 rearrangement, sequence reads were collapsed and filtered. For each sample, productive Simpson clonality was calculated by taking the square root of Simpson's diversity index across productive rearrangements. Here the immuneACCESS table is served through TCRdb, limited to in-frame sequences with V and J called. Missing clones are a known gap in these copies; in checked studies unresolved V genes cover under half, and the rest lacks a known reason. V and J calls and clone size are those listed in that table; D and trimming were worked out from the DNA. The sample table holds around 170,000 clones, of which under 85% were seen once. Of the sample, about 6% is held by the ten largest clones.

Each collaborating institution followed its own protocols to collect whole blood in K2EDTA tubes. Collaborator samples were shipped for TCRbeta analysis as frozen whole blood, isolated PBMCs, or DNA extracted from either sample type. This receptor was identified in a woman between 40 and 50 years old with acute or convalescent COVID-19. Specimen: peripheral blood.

The nucleotides are TGTGCCAGCAGCTTAGCGGGGGACAGGGCGGATACCCAGTACTTC. Protein translation: CASSLAGDRADTQYF. The V and J segments used are TRBV7-9 and TRBJ2-5; the central 9 bases match TRBD1. V is pruned by 0 bases and J by 8 bases, leaving 7 bases of the junction without a gene match. In the germline V gene (reference sequence), CDR1 corresponds to SEHNR and CDR2 to FQNEAQ. From its cysteine to its phenylalanine, the CDR3 spans 15 amino acids. Just CDR3 DNA is preserved here, 45 bases in frame from base 1.